This TCR beta chain was identified during a study of cytomegalovirus exposure and HLA in healthy donors. The study, taken as a whole, reports: One cluster of highly shared sequence variants probably arose as a sequencing artifact. Analysis performed later found about 17,000 TCR beta sequences associated with HLA alleles at 0.05 false discovery rate.

This CDR3 contains 13 residues. Unmatched junction bases numbered 3, after V lost 1 base and J lost 9 bases. The germline gives CDR1 SNHLY, CDR2 FYNNEI. The PCR contained 60 Vbeta and 13 Jbeta primers. Here immunoSEQ multiplex PCR was the method, and the copy in TCRdb shows in-frame clones only, minus some. Among 150,000 to 200,000 clones, 75% to 85% were seen once, and the ten largest hold under 3%. Turning to this clone: The target antigen is unknown.

The sequence derives from a woman in her 50s in good health and CMV-seronegative. The chain combines TRBV2 with TRBJ2-3; 8 bases are a match to TRBD2. The sequencing input was PBMCs. The CDR3 reads CASSEVERGTQYF. CDR3 DNA sequence: TGTGCCAGCAGTGAAGTCGAGCGGGGGACGCAGTATTTT.